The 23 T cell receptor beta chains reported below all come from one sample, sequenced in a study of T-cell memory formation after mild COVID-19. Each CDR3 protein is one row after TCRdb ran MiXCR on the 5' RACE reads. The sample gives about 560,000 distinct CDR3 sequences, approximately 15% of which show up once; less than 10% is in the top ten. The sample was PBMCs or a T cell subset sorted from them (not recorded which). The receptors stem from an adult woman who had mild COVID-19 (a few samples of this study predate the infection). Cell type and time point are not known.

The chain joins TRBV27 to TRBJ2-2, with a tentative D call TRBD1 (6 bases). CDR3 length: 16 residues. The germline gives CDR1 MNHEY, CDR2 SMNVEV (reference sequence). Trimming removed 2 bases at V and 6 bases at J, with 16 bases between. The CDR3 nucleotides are TGTGCCAGCAGTTTAGGTTGGGACAAACAACCCGGGGAGCTGTTTTTT. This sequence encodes CASSLGWDKQPGELFF.

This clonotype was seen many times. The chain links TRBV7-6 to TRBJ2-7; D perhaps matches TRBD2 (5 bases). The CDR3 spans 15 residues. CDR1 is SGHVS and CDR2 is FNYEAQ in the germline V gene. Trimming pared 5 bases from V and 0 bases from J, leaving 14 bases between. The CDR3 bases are TGTGCCAGCAGCCCTAGCCAGCGGAGCTCCTACGAGCAGTACTTC. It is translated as CASSPSQRSSYEQYF.

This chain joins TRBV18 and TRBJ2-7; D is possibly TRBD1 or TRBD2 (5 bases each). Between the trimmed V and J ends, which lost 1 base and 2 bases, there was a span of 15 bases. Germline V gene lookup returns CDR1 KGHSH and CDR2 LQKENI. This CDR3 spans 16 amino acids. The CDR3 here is CASSPQILRGTYEQYF. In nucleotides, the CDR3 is TGTGCCAGCTCACCACAAATTCTTCGGGGCACCTACGAGCAGTACTTC.

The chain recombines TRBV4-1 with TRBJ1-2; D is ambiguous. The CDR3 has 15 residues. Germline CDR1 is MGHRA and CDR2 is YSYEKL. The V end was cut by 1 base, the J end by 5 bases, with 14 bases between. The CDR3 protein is CASSQGIGSAYGYTF. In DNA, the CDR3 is TGCGCCAGCAGCCAAGGGATTGGCAGTGCGTATGGCTACACCTTC.

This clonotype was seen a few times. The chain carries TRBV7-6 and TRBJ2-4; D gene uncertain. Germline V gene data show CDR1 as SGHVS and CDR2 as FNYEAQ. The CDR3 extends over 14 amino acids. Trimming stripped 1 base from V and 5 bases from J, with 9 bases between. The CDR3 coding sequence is TGTGCCAGCAGCTTAGGAGGAACCCAAAACATTCAGTACTTC. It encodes CASSLGGTQNIQYF.

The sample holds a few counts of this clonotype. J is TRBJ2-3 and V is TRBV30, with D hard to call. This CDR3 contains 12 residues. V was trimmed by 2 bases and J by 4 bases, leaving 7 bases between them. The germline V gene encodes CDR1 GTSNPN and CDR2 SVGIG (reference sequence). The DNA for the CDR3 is TGTGCCTGGAGTTCTGTCGCAGATACGCAGTATTTT. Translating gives CAWSSVADTQYF.

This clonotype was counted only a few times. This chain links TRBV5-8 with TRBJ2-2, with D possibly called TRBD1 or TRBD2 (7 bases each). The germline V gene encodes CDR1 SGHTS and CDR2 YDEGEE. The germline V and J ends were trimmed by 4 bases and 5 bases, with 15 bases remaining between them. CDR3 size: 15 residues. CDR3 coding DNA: TGTGCCAGCAGCCTAGGGAGGGGGCGAACCGGGGAGCTGTTTTTT. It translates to CASSLGRGRTGELFF.

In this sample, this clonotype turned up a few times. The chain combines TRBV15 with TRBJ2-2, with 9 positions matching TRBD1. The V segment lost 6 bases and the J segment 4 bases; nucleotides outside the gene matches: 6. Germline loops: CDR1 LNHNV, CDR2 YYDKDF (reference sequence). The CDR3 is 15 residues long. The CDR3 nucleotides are TGTGCCACCAGGACCGGGACAGGGCGCACCGGGGAGCTGTTTTTT. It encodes CATRTGTGRTGELFF.

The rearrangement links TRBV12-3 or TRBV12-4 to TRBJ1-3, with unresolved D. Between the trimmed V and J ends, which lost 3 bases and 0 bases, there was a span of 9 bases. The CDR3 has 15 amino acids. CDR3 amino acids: CASSFNVYSGNTIYF. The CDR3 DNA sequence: TGTGCCAGCAGTTTTAACGTTTACTCTGGAAACACCATATATTTT.

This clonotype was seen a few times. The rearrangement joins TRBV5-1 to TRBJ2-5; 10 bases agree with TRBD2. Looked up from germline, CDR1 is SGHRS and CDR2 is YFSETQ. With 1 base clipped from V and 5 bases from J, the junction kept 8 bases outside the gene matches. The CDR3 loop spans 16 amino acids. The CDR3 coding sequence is TGCGCCAGCAGCTTGACCCCTAGCGGGAGTGGGGAGACCCAGTACTTC. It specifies CASSLTPSGSGETQYF.

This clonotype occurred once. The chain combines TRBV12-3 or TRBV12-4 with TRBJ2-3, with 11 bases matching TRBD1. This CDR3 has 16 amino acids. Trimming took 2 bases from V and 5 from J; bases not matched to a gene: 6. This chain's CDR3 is CASSLSGTGGVDTQYF. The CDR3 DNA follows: TGTGCCAGCAGTTTATCCGGGACAGGGGGGGTAGATACGCAGTATTTT.

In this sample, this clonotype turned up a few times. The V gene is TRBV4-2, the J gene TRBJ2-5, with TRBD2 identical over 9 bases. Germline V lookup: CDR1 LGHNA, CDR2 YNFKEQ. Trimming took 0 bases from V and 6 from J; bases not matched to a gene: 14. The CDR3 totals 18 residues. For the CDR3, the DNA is TGTGCCAGCAGCCAAGATTGGTGGGGTAGCGGGAGTGAGAAGACCCAGTACTTC. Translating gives CASSQDWWGSGSEKTQYF.

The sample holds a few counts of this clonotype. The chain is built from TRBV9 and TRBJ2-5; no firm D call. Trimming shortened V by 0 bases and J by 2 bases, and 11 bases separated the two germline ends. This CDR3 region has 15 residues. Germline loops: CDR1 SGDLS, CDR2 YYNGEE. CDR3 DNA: TGTGCCAGCAGCGTAGGCCCCGGGTTTCAAGAGACCCAGTACTTC. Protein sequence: CASSVGPGFQETQYF.

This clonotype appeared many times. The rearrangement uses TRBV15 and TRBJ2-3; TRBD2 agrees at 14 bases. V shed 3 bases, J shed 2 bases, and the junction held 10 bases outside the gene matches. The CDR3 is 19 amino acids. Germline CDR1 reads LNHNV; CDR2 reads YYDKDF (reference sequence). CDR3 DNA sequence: TGTGCCACCAGCAGTCCCCTGGGACTAGCGGGGGACCCCACAGATACGCAGTATTTT. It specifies CATSSPLGLAGDPTDTQYF.

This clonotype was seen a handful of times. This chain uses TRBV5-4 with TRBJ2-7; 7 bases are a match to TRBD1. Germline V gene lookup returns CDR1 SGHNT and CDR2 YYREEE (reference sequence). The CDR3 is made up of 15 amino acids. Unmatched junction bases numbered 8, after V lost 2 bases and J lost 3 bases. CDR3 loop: CASSFPGTANYEQYF. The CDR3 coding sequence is TGTGCCAGCAGCTTTCCCGGGACAGCGAACTACGAGCAGTACTTC.

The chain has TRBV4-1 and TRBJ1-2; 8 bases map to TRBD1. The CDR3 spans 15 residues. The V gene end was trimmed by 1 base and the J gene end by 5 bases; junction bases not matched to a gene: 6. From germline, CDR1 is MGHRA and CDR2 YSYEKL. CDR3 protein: CASSQAGQGLYGYTF. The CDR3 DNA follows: TGCGCCAGCAGCCAAGCCGGACAGGGATTGTATGGCTACACCTTC.

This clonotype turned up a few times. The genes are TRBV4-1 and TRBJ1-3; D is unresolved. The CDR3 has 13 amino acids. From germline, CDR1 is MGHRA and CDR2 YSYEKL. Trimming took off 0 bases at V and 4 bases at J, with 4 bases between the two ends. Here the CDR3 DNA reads TGCGCCAGCAGCCAAGATTGGGGAAACACCATATATTTT. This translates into CASSQDWGNTIYF.

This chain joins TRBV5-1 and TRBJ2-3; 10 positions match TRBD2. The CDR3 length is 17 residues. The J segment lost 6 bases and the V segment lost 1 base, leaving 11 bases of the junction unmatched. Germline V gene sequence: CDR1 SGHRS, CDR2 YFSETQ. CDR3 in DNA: TGCGCCAGCAGCTTGTCTAGCGGGGGACTTGTCGCGGATACGCAGTATTTT. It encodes CASSLSSGGLVADTQYF.

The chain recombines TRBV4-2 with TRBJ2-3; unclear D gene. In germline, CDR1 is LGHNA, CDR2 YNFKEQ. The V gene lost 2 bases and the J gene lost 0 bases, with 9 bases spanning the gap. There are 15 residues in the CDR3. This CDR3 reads CASSQQLFSTDTQYF. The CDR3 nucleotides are TGTGCCAGCAGCCAACAACTGTTTAGCACAGATACGCAGTATTTT.

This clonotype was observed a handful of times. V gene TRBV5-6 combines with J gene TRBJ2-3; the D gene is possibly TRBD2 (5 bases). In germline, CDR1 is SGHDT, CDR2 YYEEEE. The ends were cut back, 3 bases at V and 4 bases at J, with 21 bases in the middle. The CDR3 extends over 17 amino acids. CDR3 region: CASSWRGLGSLSDTQYF. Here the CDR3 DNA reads TGTGCCAGCAGCTGGAGAGGACTGGGAAGCTTATCAGATACGCAGTATTTT. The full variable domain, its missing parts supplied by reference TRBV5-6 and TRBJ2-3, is DAGVTQSPTHLIKTRGQQVTLRCSPKSGHDTVSWYQQALGQGPQFIFQYYEEEERQRGNFPDRFSGHQFPNYSSELNVNALLLGDSALYLCASSWRGLGSLSDTQYFGPGTRLTVL.

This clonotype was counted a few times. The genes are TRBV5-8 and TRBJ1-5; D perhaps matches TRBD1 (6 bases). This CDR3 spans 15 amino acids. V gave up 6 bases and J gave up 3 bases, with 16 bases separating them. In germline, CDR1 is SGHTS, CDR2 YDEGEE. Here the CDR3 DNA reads TGTGCCAGCACCGCCGGGGGGGGCTACAATCAGCCCCAGCATTTT. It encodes CASTAGGGYNQPQHF.

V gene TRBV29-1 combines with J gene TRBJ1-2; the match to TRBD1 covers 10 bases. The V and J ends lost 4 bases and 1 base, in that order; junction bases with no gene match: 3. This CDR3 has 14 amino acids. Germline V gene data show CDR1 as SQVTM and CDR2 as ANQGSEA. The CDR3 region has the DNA TGCAGCGTTGGGGACAGGGGCCTTAACTATGGCTACACCTTC. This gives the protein CSVGDRGLNYGYTF.

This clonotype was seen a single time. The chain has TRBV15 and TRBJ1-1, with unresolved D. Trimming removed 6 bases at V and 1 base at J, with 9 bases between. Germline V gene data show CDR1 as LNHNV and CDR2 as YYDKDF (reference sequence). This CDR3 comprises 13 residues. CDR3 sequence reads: CATRSPENTEAFF. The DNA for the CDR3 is TGTGCCACCAGGTCGCCAGAGAACACTGAAGCTTTCTTT. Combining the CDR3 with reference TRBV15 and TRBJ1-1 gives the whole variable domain DAMVIQNPRYQVTQFGKPVTLSCSQTLNHNVMYWYQQKSSQAPKLLFHYYDKDFNNEADTPDNFQSRRPNTSFCFLDIRSPGLGDTAMYLCATRSPENTEAFFGQGTRLTVV.